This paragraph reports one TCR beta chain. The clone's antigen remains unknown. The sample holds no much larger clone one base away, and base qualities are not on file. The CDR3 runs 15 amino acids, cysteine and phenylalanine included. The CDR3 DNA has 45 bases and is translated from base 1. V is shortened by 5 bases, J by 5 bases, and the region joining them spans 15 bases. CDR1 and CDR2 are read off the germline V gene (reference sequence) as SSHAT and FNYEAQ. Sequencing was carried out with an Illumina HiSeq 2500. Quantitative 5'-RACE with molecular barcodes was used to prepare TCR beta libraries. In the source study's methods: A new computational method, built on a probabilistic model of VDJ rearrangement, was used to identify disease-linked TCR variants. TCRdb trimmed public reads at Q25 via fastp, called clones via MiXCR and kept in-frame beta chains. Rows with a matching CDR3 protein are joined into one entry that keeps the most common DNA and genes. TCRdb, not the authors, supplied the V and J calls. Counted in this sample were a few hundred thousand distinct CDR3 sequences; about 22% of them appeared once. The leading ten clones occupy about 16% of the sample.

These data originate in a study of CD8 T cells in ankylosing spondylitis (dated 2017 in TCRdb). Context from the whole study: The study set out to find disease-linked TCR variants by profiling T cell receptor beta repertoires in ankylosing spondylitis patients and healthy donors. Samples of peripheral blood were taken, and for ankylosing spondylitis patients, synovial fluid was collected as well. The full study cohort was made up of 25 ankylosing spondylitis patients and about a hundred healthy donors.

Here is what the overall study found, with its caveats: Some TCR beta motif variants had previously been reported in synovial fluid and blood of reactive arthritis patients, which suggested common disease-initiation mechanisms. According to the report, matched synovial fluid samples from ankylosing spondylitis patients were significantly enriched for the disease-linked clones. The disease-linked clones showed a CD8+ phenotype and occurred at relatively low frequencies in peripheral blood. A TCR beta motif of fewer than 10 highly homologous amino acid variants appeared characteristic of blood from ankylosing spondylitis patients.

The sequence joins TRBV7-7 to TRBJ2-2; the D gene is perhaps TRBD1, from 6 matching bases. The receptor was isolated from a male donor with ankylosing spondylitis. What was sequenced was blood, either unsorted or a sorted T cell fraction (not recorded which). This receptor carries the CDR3 CASSAQGRGTGELFF. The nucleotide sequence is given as TGTGCCAGCAGCGCGCAGGGGCGCGGAACCGGGGAGCTGTTTTTT.